This T cell receptor (beta chain) was sequenced in a study of response to subunit inactivated influenza vaccine. TCRdb re-derived calls from the RT-PCR reads in MiXCR, one entry per CDR3 protein. The table includes hundreds of thousands of distinct CDR3 sequences, around 8% detected once. With V trimmed by 5 bases and J by 4 bases, 7 bases remained unmatched. The CDR3 contains 14 residues. This clonotype has at least ten counts. The source material was PBMCs from blood, sampled less than 30 months after vaccination. The gene calls are TRBV12-3 or TRBV12-4 and TRBJ2-5, with 7 positions matching TRBD1. The clonotype originates from a man in his fifties or sixties who received an inactivated influenza vaccine. In DNA form, the CDR3 reads TGTGCCAGCAGTGCTCGGACAGGAGGAGAGACCCAGTACTTC. This sequence encodes CASSARTGGETQYF.